This T cell receptor (beta chain) emerged from a study of blood T cell repertoires in COVID-19. For the study at large: The study drew acute and convalescent COVID-19 samples from the United States, Italy and Spain. Sample material is recorded as cDNA or gDNA derived from T cells, B-cell-depleted T cells, or PBMCs.

This CDR3 comprises 12 residues. Germline CDR1 and CDR2: SEHNR and FQNEAQ (reference sequence). Trimming left V 2 bases short and J 3 bases short, with 4 bases between. Source study methods: Estimates of nucleated cell counts were drawn from the amplification of reference gene primers. Profiling relied on immunoSEQ multiplex PCR, and the TCRdb table lists in-frame clones only, not all of them. The V and J calls and clone size were taken over from that table, and D and trimming were inferred from the DNA. The sample contains fewer than 70,000 clones, roughly 80% of which appear only once. J is TRBJ2-5 and V is TRBV7-9; D gene unclear. This TCR came from a human donor in a cohort sampled during active COVID-19. Input material: peripheral blood. CDR3 bases: TGTGCCAGCAGCTTACAAAAAGAGACCCAGTACTTC. Its translation is CASSLQKETQYF.